Presented here are 31 T cell receptor beta chains from one specimen sequenced in a study of identical twins. TCRdb used MiXCR to reprocess the 5' RACE reads, holding one entry per CDR3 protein. The sample has hundreds of thousands of distinct CDR3 sequences; more than 6.5% are singletons. These sequences were also reported in another study, on yellow fever vaccine responses in identical twins.

Sequencing was carried out using PBMCs. These receptors were obtained from a woman between 18 and 30 years old in good health.

This clonotype was counted ten times or more. CDR3 nucleotide sequence: TGTGCCAGCAGCTCGTTTAATCAGCCCCAGCATTTT. Its translation: CASSSFNQPQHF. The chain links TRBV7-9 to TRBJ1-5; D is uncertain. Germline lookup yields CDR1 SEHNR and CDR2 FQNEAQ (reference sequence). The CDR3 spans 12 residues. The V end lost 4 bases, the J end lost 4 bases, and 5 bases lay between the germline ends.

This clonotype was seen more than once but under ten times. This chain joins TRBV6-5 and TRBJ2-7; perhaps TRBD1 as D (5 bases). The V gene lost 2 bases and the J gene lost 2 bases, with 10 bases spanning the gap. The CDR3 length is 14 residues. Germline V gene lookup returns CDR1 MNHEY and CDR2 SVGAGI. CDR3 amino acids: CASSYQGYAYEQYF. CDR3 coding DNA: TGTGCCAGCAGTTACCAGGGTTATGCCTACGAGCAGTACTTC.

This clonotype was recorded a few times. This chain links TRBV2 with TRBJ2-2; D is uncertain. From germline, CDR1 is SNHLY and CDR2 FYNNEI. This CDR3 has 13 amino acids. V was cut by 5 bases and J by 5 bases, with 9 bases left in between. The CDR3 sequence: CASSTSSTGELFF. The CDR3 nucleotides are TGTGCCAGCAGTACGAGCTCGACCGGGGAGCTGTTTTTT.

The rearrangement uses TRBV2 and TRBJ2-1; D is perhaps TRBD1 or TRBD2 (5 bases each). V was trimmed by 6 bases and J by 7 bases, leaving 19 bases between them. In germline, CDR1 is SNHLY, CDR2 FYNNEI. The CDR3 is made up of 15 amino acids. CDR3 sequence: CASSASQGDFNEQFF. As DNA, the CDR3 is TGTGCCAGCAGCGCCTCCCAGGGAGATTTTAATGAGCAGTTCTTC.

This clonotype came up many times. The rearrangement links TRBV7-9 to TRBJ1-5; tentatively, D is TRBD1 (5 bases). This CDR3 is 16 amino acids long. Germline CDR1 reads SEHNR; CDR2 reads FQNEAQ (reference sequence). V lost 5 bases and J 4 bases, leaving 18 bases between the germline ends. The CDR3 here is CASSPKWDGENQPQHF. CDR3 in DNA: TGTGCCAGCAGCCCAAAATGGGACGGTGAGAATCAGCCCCAGCATTTT.

The genes are TRBV30 and TRBJ2-7; D may match TRBD1 or TRBD2 (5 bases each). Trimming pared 3 bases from V and 3 bases from J, leaving 9 bases between. CDR3 length: 12 amino acids. The germline CDR1 and CDR2 sequences are GTSNPN and SVGIG (reference sequence). In DNA, the CDR3 is TGTGCCTGGAGCCGGGACCTCTACGAGCAGTACTTC. Its protein is CAWSRDLYEQYF.

The chain combines TRBV5-6 with TRBJ2-5; D unclear. V lost 2 bases, J lost 11 bases, and 22 bases lay in between. In germline, CDR1 is SGHDT, CDR2 YYEEEE. The CDR3 runs 15 residues. In DNA form, the CDR3 reads TGTGCCAGCAGCTTACCGGCCGAAGAGTCCCGAAGTCAGTACTTC. This gives the protein CASSLPAEESRSQYF. Filled out from reference TRBV5-6 and TRBJ2-5, the complete variable domain reads DAGVTQSPTHLIKTRGQQVTLRCSPKSGHDTVSWYQQALGQGPQFIFQYYEEEERQRGNFPDRFSGHQFPNYSSELNVNALLLGDSALYLCASSLPAEESRSQYFGPGTRLLVL.

A note on this clonotype: One junction end disagrees with the germline gene, perhaps due to a read error. V usage is TRBV29-1 and J usage is TRBJ2-4; TRBD2 agrees at 9 bases. The CDR3 has 15 residues. Germline V gene lookup returns CDR1 SQVTM and CDR2 ANQGSEA. In nucleotides, the CDR3 is TGCAGCGTTGAGGCCCTAGCGGGAACAAAAAACGTTCAGTACTTC. It specifies CSVEALAGTKNVQYF.

This clonotype has ten or more counts. This rearrangement joins TRBV7-9 to TRBJ2-3; 11 bases are a match to TRBD2. Germline CDR1 reads SEHNR; CDR2 reads FQNEAQ (reference sequence). V trimming: 5 bases; J trimming: 7 bases; junction bases outside the gene matches: 14. This CDR3 is 17 amino acids long. The CDR3 DNA is TGTGCCAGCAGCGCCACTAAGACTAGCGGGATGTGGTATACGCAGTATTTT. Encoded protein: CASSATKTSGMWYTQYF.

This clonotype was counted only a few times. The chain joins TRBV5-1 to TRBJ2-5; D possibly uses TRBD1 or TRBD2 (6 bases each). V was clipped by 5 bases and J by 3 bases, with 17 bases between them. The V gene's germline CDR1 is SGHRS and CDR2 YFSETQ. The CDR3 totals 15 residues. The CDR3 DNA follows: TGCGCCAGCAGGGGGGGCAGCGGCCGAGAAGAGACCCAGTACTTC. It translates to CASRGGSGREETQYF.

In this sample, this clonotype turned up many times. The rearrangement uses TRBV6-2 or TRBV6-3 and TRBJ2-1; D gene uncertain. Germline V CDR1 and CDR2: MNHEY, SVGEGT. CDR3 length: 16 residues. Trimming removed 5 bases from V and 8 bases from J, with 22 bases in between. CDR3 sequence: CASSPSVPLSNDEQFF. CDR3 coding DNA: TGTGCCAGCAGTCCATCGGTACCCTTAAGTAACGATGAGCAGTTCTTC.

This chain joins TRBV14 and TRBJ2-1; D is possibly TRBD2 (6 bases). This CDR3 has 16 amino acids. Germline CDR1 and CDR2: SGHDN and FVKESK. Trimming shortened V by 3 bases and J by 1 base, and 13 bases separated the two germline ends. CDR3 coding DNA: TGTGCCAGCAGCCAGGTTGGGACTTCGTCCTACAATGAGCAGTTCTTC. Protein sequence: CASSQVGTSSYNEQFF.

Many counts were recorded for this clonotype. V and J are TRBV12-3 or TRBV12-4 and TRBJ2-1, with 10 nucleotides matching TRBD2. The CDR3 contains 15 residues. J was trimmed by 4 bases and V by 5 bases; bases with no gene match: 5. The CDR3 DNA is TGTGCCAGCAGTCCAAGCGGGAGGGCTTACAATGAGCAGTTCTTC. Translated: CASSPSGRAYNEQFF.

This clonotype was observed a handful of times. The rearrangement joins TRBV20-1 to TRBJ2-7, with D tentatively TRBD2 (5 bases). The V gene's germline CDR1 is DFQATT and CDR2 SNEGSKA (reference sequence). Trimming shortened V by 3 bases and J by 3 bases, and 15 bases separated the two germline ends. This CDR3 region has 14 residues. CDR3 region: CSASRTEELYEQYF. The CDR3 DNA is TGCAGTGCTAGTAGGACGGAGGAACTCTACGAGCAGTACTTC.

This clonotype occurred a few times. The V and J genes are TRBV7-9 and TRBJ2-7; 7 bases match TRBD2. The CDR3 runs 14 residues. Germline CDR1 SEHNR, CDR2 FQNEAQ (reference sequence). Trimming took 8 bases from V and 2 from J; bases not matched to a gene: 9. CDR3 in amino acids: CASCRAGETYEQYF. CDR3 DNA sequence: TGTGCCAGCTGTCGGGCGGGGGAAACCTACGAGCAGTACTTC.

The genes are TRBV11-2 and TRBJ2-1; TRBD2 matches at 13 bases. V was pared by 0 bases and J by 15 bases, with 11 bases of the junction left unmatched. Per germline, CDR1 SGHAT and CDR2 FQNNGV. The CDR3 loop spans 16 amino acids. The CDR3 DNA reads as TGTGCCAGCAGCTTAGATCTTGGGGGACTAGCGGGAACCCCGTTCTTC. Residues: CASSLDLGGLAGTPFF. Supplemented by reference TRBV11-2 and TRBJ2-1, the full variable domain reads EAGVAQSPRYKIIEKRQSVAFWCNPISGHATLYWYQQILGQGPKLLIQFQNNGVVDDSQLPKDRFSAERLKGVDSTLKIQPAKLEDSAVYLCASSLDLGGLAGTPFFGPGTRLTVL.

Only a few counts were recorded for this clonotype. V and J are TRBV28 and TRBJ2-5, with a tentative D call TRBD2 (5 bases). Germline-derived CDR1 and CDR2 are MDHEN and SYDVKM. The CDR3 runs to 15 residues. V lost 2 bases to trimming and J lost 4 bases, with 14 bases between them. The CDR3 loop is CASSLVRGVGETQYF. In DNA form, the CDR3 reads TGTGCCAGCAGTTTAGTTCGGGGTGTGGGAGAGACCCAGTACTTC. The full variable domain, completed using reference TRBV28 and TRBJ2-5, is DVKVTQSSRYLVKRTGEKVFLECVQDMDHENMFWYRQDPGLGLRLIYFSYDVKMKEKGDIPEGYSVSREKKERFSLILESASTNQTSMYLCASSLVRGVGETQYFGPGTRLLVL.

This clonotype occurred a few times. The V gene is TRBV7-2, the J gene TRBJ2-1; a weak D match, TRBD1 (5 bases). The germline gives CDR1 SGHTA, CDR2 FQGNSA. This CDR3 has 14 residues. Trimming shortened V by 5 bases and J by 8 bases, and 16 bases separated the two germline ends. The chain's CDR3 is CASSPRTSDDEQFF. The CDR3 bases are TGTGCCAGCAGCCCACGGACATCCGACGATGAGCAGTTCTTC.

This clonotype was seen more than once but under ten times. This chain uses TRBV27 with TRBJ1-2; no reliable D call. Germline V gene data show CDR1 as MNHEY and CDR2 as SMNVEV (reference sequence). Trimming took 4 bases from V and 6 from J, leaving 18 bases between them. The CDR3 loop spans 15 amino acids. The CDR3 spells CASSSRLGWADGYTF. The CDR3 bases are TGTGCCAGCAGTTCTCGATTGGGGTGGGCCGATGGCTACACCTTC.

This clonotype was observed a few times. The chain carries TRBV27 and TRBJ2-6, with D possibly being TRBD1 (5 bases). Trimming shortened V by 5 bases and J by 6 bases, and 8 bases separated the two germline ends. This CDR3 is built from 13 residues. CDR1 and CDR2 (germline): MNHEY, SMNVEV (reference sequence). CDR3 sequence: CASSQGPANVLTF. DNA of the CDR3: TGTGCCAGCAGTCAGGGCCCGGCCAACGTCCTGACTTTC.

The chain carries TRBV12-5 and TRBJ1-5; TRBD1 might be the D (5 bases). Germline V gene sequence: CDR1 LGHNT, CDR2 FRNRAP. V was trimmed by 1 base and J by 0 bases, leaving 13 bases between them. This CDR3 contains 17 residues. The DNA of the CDR3 is TGTGCTAGTGGTTTGGCCAAAAGAGACAGTAGCAATCAGCCCCAGCATTTT. As protein: CASGLAKRDSSNQPQHF. Full variable domain (outside the CDR3, taken from reference TRBV12-5 and TRBJ1-5): DARVTQTPRHKVTEMGQEVTMRCQPILGHNTVFWYRQTMMQGLELLAYFRNRAPLDDSGMPKDRFSAEMPDATLATLKIQPSEPRDSAVYFCASGLAKRDSSNQPQHFGDGTRLSIL.

This clonotype was seen many times. The rearrangement links TRBV5-6 to TRBJ2-7, with 9 bases identical to TRBD1. The CDR3 spans 14 residues. After removal of 4 bases from V and 4 bases from J, the junction contained 6 bases not matched to a gene. Germline V gene data show CDR1 as SGHDT and CDR2 as YYEEEE. The CDR3 DNA sequence: TGTGCCAGCAGCCGTCGGGACAGGGTATACGAGCAGTACTTC. This encodes CASSRRDRVYEQYF.

This clonotype was recorded many times. The rearrangement uses TRBV2 and TRBJ2-2; D call uncertain. CDR1 SNHLY and CDR2 FYNNEI come from the germline V gene. The CDR3 totals 12 residues. V dropped 7 bases and J dropped 1 base, with 4 bases sitting between them. CDR3 residues: CASTRNTGELFF. As DNA, the CDR3 is TGTGCCAGCACCAGGAACACCGGGGAGCTGTTTTTT.

In its sample, this clonotype was seen many times. The chain combines TRBV28 with TRBJ2-1; D might be TRBD1 (5 bases). The CDR3 covers 14 residues. Trimming shortened V by 8 bases and J by 1 base, and 12 bases separated the two germline ends. Germline CDR1 reads MDHEN; CDR2 reads SYDVKM. The CDR3 here is CASGSGSSYNEQFF. As DNA, the CDR3 is TGTGCCAGCGGGTCAGGGTCGTCCTACAATGAGCAGTTCTTC.

The table lists this clonotype with many counts. The chain is built from TRBV5-6 and TRBJ2-3; 8 bases map to TRBD1. After removal of 4 bases from V and 0 bases from J, the junction contained 7 bases not matched to a gene. Germline CDR1 reads SGHDT; CDR2 reads YYEEEE. The CDR3 runs 16 residues. CDR3 sequence: CASSNPNRGSTDTQYF. DNA of the CDR3: TGTGCCAGCAGCAACCCAAACAGGGGGAGCACAGATACGCAGTATTTT.

The rearrangement uses TRBV10-3 and TRBJ2-7; D is possibly TRBD2 (7 bases). The CDR3 has 15 residues. The V gene's germline CDR1 is ENHRY and CDR2 SYGVKD. V lost 3 bases, J lost 3 bases, and 15 bases lay in between. In nucleotides, the CDR3 is TGTGCCATCAGTGAAAGGGAGGGGGACTACTACGAGCAGTACTTC. Its translation is CAISEREGDYYEQYF.

This clonotype has only a few counts. The chain couples TRBV18 to TRBJ2-7; TRBD1 matches 8 bases. J was trimmed by 5 bases and V by 4 bases; bases with no gene match: 13. This CDR3 has 16 amino acids. The germline gives CDR1 KGHSH, CDR2 LQKENI. The CDR3 loop is CASSQVGPDRAHEQYF. The CDR3 DNA sequence: TGTGCCAGCTCACAGGTCGGACCGGACAGGGCCCACGAGCAGTACTTC.

In nucleotides, the CDR3 is TGTGCCACCAGTGTTGAGGGAGTTGTAACCGGGGAGCTGTTTTTT. Encoded protein: CATSVEGVVTGELFF. The chain combines TRBV24-1 with TRBJ2-2; the D gene is possibly TRBD2 (5 bases). Per the germline V gene, CDR1 is KGHDR and CDR2 is SFDVKD. The CDR3 contains 15 residues. V was pared by 5 bases and J by 5 bases, with 14 bases between.

The table lists this clonotype with many counts. The V and J genes are TRBV28 and TRBJ2-4; either TRBD1 or TRBD2 may supply D (5 bases each). V was cut by 6 bases and J by 6 bases, with 15 bases left in between. Per germline, CDR1 MDHEN and CDR2 SYDVKM. The CDR3 consists of 14 residues. The CDR3 sequence is CASSRDGLLNIQYF. The CDR3 DNA reads as TGTGCCAGCAGCAGGGACGGCCTTCTAAACATTCAGTACTTC.

This clonotype was counted between two and nine times. The V call is TRBV4-3, the J call TRBJ1-1, with TRBD1 as a possible D gene (5 bases). CDR3 length: 14 amino acids. Trimming removed 4 bases at V and 3 bases at J, with 12 bases between. CDR1 is LGHNA, CDR2 YSLEER, per germline. CDR3 sequence: CASSPLLGDTEAFF. The CDR3, as DNA: TGCGCCAGCAGCCCCCTCTTAGGGGACACTGAAGCTTTCTTT.

This clonotype was recorded many times. The CDR3 DNA follows: TGTGCCAGCAGTTTGAGGTTAGCGGCAGATACGCAGTATTTT. It encodes CASSLRLAADTQYF. This rearrangement joins TRBV27 to TRBJ2-3; tentative D call: TRBD2 (6 bases). CDR1 is MNHEY and CDR2 is SMNVEV in the germline V gene (reference sequence). CDR3 length: 14 amino acids. Trimming removed 3 bases at V and 4 bases at J, with 11 bases between.